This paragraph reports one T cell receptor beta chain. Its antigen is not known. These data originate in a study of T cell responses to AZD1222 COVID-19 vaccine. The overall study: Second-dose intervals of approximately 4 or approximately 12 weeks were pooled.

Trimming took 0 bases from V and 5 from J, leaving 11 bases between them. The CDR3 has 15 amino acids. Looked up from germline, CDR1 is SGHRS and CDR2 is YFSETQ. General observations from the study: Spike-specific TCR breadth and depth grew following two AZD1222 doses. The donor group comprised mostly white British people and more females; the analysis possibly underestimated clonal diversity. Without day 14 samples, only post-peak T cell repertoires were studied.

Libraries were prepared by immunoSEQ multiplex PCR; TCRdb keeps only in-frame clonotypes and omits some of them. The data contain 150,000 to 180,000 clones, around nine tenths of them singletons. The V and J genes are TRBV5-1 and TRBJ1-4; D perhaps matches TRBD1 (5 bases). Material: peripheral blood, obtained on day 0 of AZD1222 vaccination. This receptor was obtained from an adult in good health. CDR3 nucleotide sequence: TGCGCCAGCAGCTTGGCCGCAGGGAGGAATGAAAAACTGTTTTTT. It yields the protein CASSLAAGRNEKLFF.